This is a list of T cell receptor beta chains from one sample in a study of cytomegalovirus exposure and HLA in healthy donors. Sequenced by immunoSEQ multiplex PCR; TCRdb stores in-frame clones only, minus some. The table shows fewer than 65,000 clones, with over 75% occurring only once. Material: PBMCs. The receptors come from a young man in good health and CMV-seronegative. Both conserved end residues are part of each CDR3. Each record gives: J gene, D gene, V gene, clone size, CDR3 protein, CDR3 DNA. The D gene is left open where the match is weak. Size is omitted from some rows. Given values are once, few, many or a class for expanded clones.

j_gene: TRBJ2-3; d_gene: .; v_gene: TRBV5-4; abundance: .; CDR3aa: CASTPQRGTDTQYF; CDR3nt: TGTGCCAGCACCCCCCAGCGTGGCACAGATACGCAGTATTTT
j_gene: TRBJ1-2; d_gene: .; v_gene: TRBV5-4; abundance: .; CDR3aa: CASSREDGASRYGYTF; CDR3nt: TGTGCCAGCAGCAGGGAGGACGGGGCAAGCCGTTATGGCTACACCTTC
j_gene: TRBJ1-1; d_gene: .; v_gene: TRBV18; abundance: once; CDR3aa: CASSYDSANTEAFF; CDR3nt: TGTGCCAGCTCCTACGACAGTGCGAACACTGAAGCTTTCTTT
j_gene: TRBJ2-5; d_gene: .; v_gene: TRBV9; abundance: .; CDR3aa: CASSEGGQETQYF; CDR3nt: TGTGCCAGCAGCGAGGGGGGGCAAGAGACCCAGTACTTC
j_gene: TRBJ2-2; d_gene: .; v_gene: TRBV4-1; abundance: .; CDR3aa: CASSEGSPGTGELFF; CDR3nt: TGCGCCAGCAGCGAGGGCTCCCCAGGCACCGGGGAGCTGTTTTTT
j_gene: TRBJ1-1; d_gene: .; v_gene: TRBV6-5; abundance: .; CDR3aa: CASSYQGTNTEAFF; CDR3nt: TGTGCCAGCAGTTACCAGGGCACCAACACTGAAGCTTTCTTT
j_gene: TRBJ1-2; d_gene: .; v_gene: TRBV6-5; abundance: .; CDR3aa: CASSYSAGWAGYTF; CDR3nt: TGTGCCAGCAGTTACTCGGCAGGGTGGGCTGGCTACACCTTC
j_gene: TRBJ1-3; d_gene: TRBD1; v_gene: TRBV4-2; abundance: once; CDR3aa: CATGVAGNTIYF; CDR3nt: TGTGCGACAGGGGTGGCAGGAAACACCATATATTTT
j_gene: TRBJ1-2; d_gene: .; v_gene: TRBV30; abundance: .; CDR3aa: CAWSQDRGDGYTF; CDR3nt: TGTGCCTGGAGCCAGGACCGGGGGGATGGCTACACCTTC
j_gene: TRBJ2-7; d_gene: .; v_gene: TRBV29-1; abundance: .; CDR3aa: CSVEGGQEQYF; CDR3nt: TGCAGCGTTGAAGGCGGACAAGAGCAGTACTTC
j_gene: TRBJ2-1; d_gene: .; v_gene: TRBV6-4; abundance: .; CDR3aa: CASSDSEGGQNEQFF; CDR3nt: TGTGCCAGCAGTGACTCCGAGGGGGGGCAAAATGAGCAGTTCTTC
j_gene: TRBJ1-2; d_gene: .; v_gene: TRBV7-2; abundance: few; CDR3aa: CASSLGQVYGYTF; CDR3nt: TGTGCCAGCAGCTTAGGACAGGTCTATGGCTACACCTTC
j_gene: TRBJ1-5; d_gene: TRBD1; v_gene: TRBV5-5; abundance: .; CDR3aa: CASSAGQGALGQPQHF; CDR3nt: TGTGCCAGCAGCGCCGGACAGGGCGCCCTCGGGCAGCCCCAGCATTTT
j_gene: TRBJ2-5; d_gene: TRBD1; v_gene: TRBV18; abundance: .; CDR3aa: CASSPLVRDSQETQYF; CDR3nt: TGTGCCAGCTCACCACTTGTCCGGGACAGTCAAGAGACCCAGTACTTC
j_gene: TRBJ1-4; d_gene: TRBD1; v_gene: TRBV9; abundance: .; CDR3aa: CASSVGGGAVEKLFF; CDR3nt: TGTGCCAGCAGCGTAGGAGGGGGCGCCGTGGAAAAACTGTTTTTT
j_gene: TRBJ1-3; d_gene: .; v_gene: TRBV6-1; abundance: .; CDR3aa: CASSEAEGSGNTIYF; CDR3nt: TGTGCCAGCAGTGAAGCCGAGGGATCTGGAAACACCATATATTTT
j_gene: TRBJ2-1; d_gene: .; v_gene: TRBV4-1; abundance: .; CDR3aa: CASSPRGQTGKSSYNEQFF; CDR3nt: TGCGCCAGCAGCCCTCGCGGACAAACAGGGAAGTCATCCTACAATGAGCAGTTCTTC
j_gene: TRBJ1-6; d_gene: TRBD1; v_gene: TRBV9; abundance: .; CDR3aa: CASSSRQGGSYNSPLHF; CDR3nt: TGTGCCAGCAGCTCGAGACAGGGGGGCTCCTATAATTCACCCCTCCACTTT
j_gene: TRBJ2-6; d_gene: TRBD1; v_gene: TRBV4-1; abundance: .; CDR3aa: CASDRGRDSFSGANVLTF; CDR3nt: TGCGCCAGCGACAGGGGGCGCGATAGTTTCTCTGGGGCCAACGTCCTGACTTTC
j_gene: TRBJ2-4; d_gene: TRBD1; v_gene: TRBV30; abundance: .; CDR3aa: CAWSGQGTIQYF; CDR3nt: TGTGCCTGGAGTGGACAGGGCACAATTCAGTACTTC
j_gene: TRBJ1-1; d_gene: .; v_gene: TRBV9; abundance: .; CDR3aa: CASSAVPENTEAFF; CDR3nt: TGTGCCAGCAGCGCAGTTCCTGAGAACACTGAAGCTTTCTTT
j_gene: TRBJ2-6; d_gene: TRBD1; v_gene: TRBV30; abundance: .; CDR3aa: CAWQLGQGASTGANVLTF; CDR3nt: TGTGCCTGGCAATTGGGGCAGGGGGCGTCTACTGGGGCCAACGTCCTGACTTTC
j_gene: TRBJ2-5; d_gene: TRBD1; v_gene: TRBV6-6; abundance: once; CDR3aa: CASSYFLPGQSETQYF; CDR3nt: TGTGCCAGCAGTTACTTCCTACCGGGACAGTCAGAGACCCAGTACTTC
j_gene: TRBJ2-7; d_gene: TRBD1; v_gene: TRBV6-5; abundance: .; CDR3aa: CASSRDRGHEQYF; CDR3nt: TGTGCCAGCAGTAGGGACAGGGGCCACGAGCAGTACTTC
j_gene: TRBJ2-1; d_gene: .; v_gene: TRBV6-5; abundance: .; CDR3aa: CASTFNNEQFF; CDR3nt: TGTGCCAGCACATTCAACAATGAGCAGTTCTTC
j_gene: TRBJ1-3; d_gene: .; v_gene: TRBV6-1; abundance: .; CDR3aa: CASSRDYSSGNTIYF; CDR3nt: TGTGCCAGCAGCAGGGACTACAGCTCTGGAAACACCATATATTTT
j_gene: TRBJ1-2; d_gene: TRBD1; v_gene: TRBV19; abundance: .; CDR3aa: CASSIPTGGDYGYTF; CDR3nt: TGTGCCAGTAGTATACCGACAGGGGGCGACTATGGCTACACCTTC
j_gene: TRBJ2-7; d_gene: TRBD2; v_gene: TRBV6-5; abundance: .; CDR3aa: CASSRGGEIYEQYF; CDR3nt: TGTGCCAGCAGCCGCGGGGGGGAGATTTACGAGCAGTACTTC
j_gene: TRBJ2-7; d_gene: .; v_gene: TRBV4-1; abundance: .; CDR3aa: CASSQDRWGHYEQYF; CDR3nt: TGCGCCAGCAGCCAAGATCGGTGGGGGCACTACGAGCAGTACTTC
j_gene: TRBJ2-5; d_gene: .; v_gene: TRBV5-1; abundance: once; CDR3aa: CASSSDSLGTQYF; CDR3nt: TGCGCCAGCAGTTCGGACTCGCTAGGGACCCAGTACTTC
j_gene: TRBJ2-3; d_gene: TRBD2; v_gene: TRBV2; abundance: .; CDR3aa: CASIGTSGGARAQYF; CDR3nt: TGTGCCAGCATTGGGACTAGCGGGGGGGCCCGAGCGCAGTATTTT
j_gene: TRBJ1-3; d_gene: .; v_gene: TRBV5-1; abundance: .; CDR3aa: CASSPNPVSGNTIYF; CDR3nt: TGCGCCAGCAGCCCTAACCCCGTCTCTGGAAACACCATATATTTT
j_gene: TRBJ1-1; d_gene: TRBD1; v_gene: TRBV28; abundance: .; CDR3aa: CASSRQGRGTEAFF; CDR3nt: TGTGCCAGCAGCCGACAGGGAAGGGGGACTGAAGCTTTCTTT
j_gene: TRBJ2-4; d_gene: .; v_gene: TRBV11-3; abundance: .; CDR3aa: CASSRDIRAKNIQYF; CDR3nt: TGTGCCAGCAGCCGGGACATTAGAGCCAAAAACATTCAGTACTTC
j_gene: TRBJ1-5; d_gene: TRBD1; v_gene: TRBV6-4; abundance: .; CDR3aa: CASSPGTGIDQPQHF; CDR3nt: TGTGCCAGCAGCCCCGGGACAGGGATAGATCAGCCCCAGCATTTT
j_gene: TRBJ2-7; d_gene: .; v_gene: TRBV21-1; abundance: .; CDR3aa: CASSKSRGQGTDEQYF; CDR3nt: TGTGCCAGCAGCAAATCTCGGGGACAGGGAACCGACGAGCAGTACTTC
j_gene: TRBJ1-6; d_gene: .; v_gene: TRBV19; abundance: .; CDR3aa: CASSIRANSPLHF; CDR3nt: TGTGCCAGTAGTATACGTGCGAATTCACCCCTCCACTTT
j_gene: TRBJ2-7; d_gene: TRBD2; v_gene: TRBV27; abundance: .; CDR3aa: CASRLRGSSYEQYF; CDR3nt: TGTGCCAGCAGGTTGCGGGGGTCGTCCTACGAGCAGTACTTC
j_gene: TRBJ2-2; d_gene: TRBD2; v_gene: TRBV10-3; abundance: .; CDR3aa: CAISLSGGGTGELFF; CDR3nt: TGTGCCATCAGTCTTAGCGGGGGGGGCACCGGGGAGCTGTTTTTT
j_gene: TRBJ2-2; d_gene: .; v_gene: TRBV9; abundance: .; CDR3aa: CASSAVVGAHTGELFF; CDR3nt: TGTGCCAGCAGCGCCGTTGTGGGGGCCCACACCGGGGAGCTGTTTTTT
j_gene: TRBJ1-1; d_gene: TRBD1; v_gene: TRBV28; abundance: .; CDR3aa: CASSTLGGQGMNTEAFF; CDR3nt: TGTGCCAGCAGTACCCTCGGGGGACAGGGGATGAACACTGAAGCTTTCTTT
j_gene: TRBJ2-3; d_gene: .; v_gene: TRBV6-5; abundance: .; CDR3aa: CASSPGVNTDTQYF; CDR3nt: TGTGCCAGCAGCCCGGGGGTTAACACAGATACGCAGTATTTT
j_gene: TRBJ2-1; d_gene: TRBD1; v_gene: TRBV7-2; abundance: .; CDR3aa: CASTTGGSYNEQFF; CDR3nt: TGTGCCAGCACGACAGGGGGCTCCTACAATGAGCAGTTCTTC
j_gene: TRBJ1-5; d_gene: .; v_gene: TRBV19; abundance: .; CDR3aa: CASSRSPVEPQHF; CDR3nt: TGTGCCAGTAGTAGGTCCCCGGTGGAGCCCCAGCATTTT
j_gene: TRBJ2-1; d_gene: .; v_gene: TRBV7-2; abundance: few; CDR3aa: CASSSLGGTEQFF; CDR3nt: TGTGCCAGCAGCTCCCTGGGGGGAACTGAGCAGTTCTTC
j_gene: TRBJ2-5; d_gene: TRBD1; v_gene: TRBV5-1; abundance: .; CDR3aa: CASSLRTGGGVETQYF; CDR3nt: TGCGCCAGCAGCTTGAGGACAGGGGGGGGCGTGGAGACCCAGTACTTC
j_gene: TRBJ2-1; d_gene: TRBD2; v_gene: TRBV18; abundance: .; CDR3aa: CASSPPVVAGGNEQFF; CDR3nt: TGTGCCAGCTCACCACCGGTGGTAGCGGGGGGGAATGAGCAGTTCTTC
j_gene: TRBJ1-1; d_gene: TRBD1; v_gene: TRBV6-1; abundance: once; CDR3aa: CASSEPGQGLTEAFF; CDR3nt: TGTGCCAGCAGTGAACCGGGACAGGGACTCACTGAAGCTTTCTTT
j_gene: TRBJ2-1; d_gene: TRBD2; v_gene: TRBV19; abundance: few; CDR3aa: CASSMGLAGGQSSYNEQFF; CDR3nt: TGTGCCAGTAGTATGGGACTAGCGGGGGGACAGAGCTCCTACAATGAGCAGTTCTTC
j_gene: TRBJ1-2; d_gene: .; v_gene: TRBV28; abundance: .; CDR3aa: CASSPGAYGYTF; CDR3nt: TGTGCCAGCAGTCCAGGGGCCTATGGCTACACCTTC
j_gene: TRBJ1-5; d_gene: .; v_gene: TRBV28; abundance: .; CDR3aa: CASSLDSGVSQPQHF; CDR3nt: TGTGCCAGCAGTTTAGATTCAGGGGTAAGTCAGCCCCAGCATTTT